This is a list of T cell receptor beta chains from one sample in a study of T cell responses to AZD1222 COVID-19 vaccine. TCRdb's table, derived via immunoSEQ multiplex PCR, lists solely in-frame clones and lacks some. Of about 78,000 clones in the sample, almost 90% are singletons; the top ten hold approximately 1.3%. The material sequenced was peripheral blood, taken 28 days after the second AZD1222 dose. The receptors shown here come from an adult who received the AZD1222 COVID-19 vaccine. Each CDR3 is given with its conserved first and last residue. Fields, in order: D gene, clone size, J gene, V gene, CDR3 protein, CDR3 DNA. A D gene is named only where the DNA matches it firmly. Expanded clones are given a class, and other clones once, few, many or no size at all.

d_call: TRBD1; clone_size: -; j_call: TRBJ2-1; v_call: TRBV30; cdr3_aa: CAWSGKQGIYNEQFF; cdr3_nt: TGTGCCTGGAGTGGAAAACAGGGGATCTACAATGAGCAGTTCTTC
d_call: TRBD1; clone_size: few; j_call: TRBJ2-7; v_call: TRBV7-8; cdr3_aa: CASSLGQGFYEQYF; cdr3_nt: TGTGCCAGCAGCTTAGGACAGGGGTTTTACGAGCAGTACTTC
d_call: -; clone_size: -; j_call: TRBJ2-1; v_call: TRBV2; cdr3_aa: CASTGQSGVDEQFF; cdr3_nt: TGTGCCAGCACCGGACAGTCAGGGGTCGATGAGCAGTTCTTC
d_call: -; clone_size: -; j_call: TRBJ1-4; v_call: TRBV3-1/TRBV3-2; cdr3_aa: CASSHRGGEKLFF; cdr3_nt: TGTGCCAGCAGCCACCGGGGCGGCGAAAAACTGTTTTTT
d_call: -; clone_size: -; j_call: TRBJ1-1; v_call: TRBV11-3; cdr3_aa: CASSPRSGNTEAFF; cdr3_nt: TGTGCCAGCAGCCCCCGGTCGGGGAACACTGAAGCTTTCTTT
d_call: -; clone_size: once; j_call: TRBJ1-1; v_call: TRBV5-4; cdr3_aa: CASFPPGSPNLNTEAFF; cdr3_nt: TGTGCCAGCTTCCCGCCGGGGTCCCCCAACCTGAACACTGAAGCTTTCTTT
d_call: -; clone_size: few; j_call: TRBJ2-7; v_call: TRBV28; cdr3_aa: CASSFGSTTYEQYF; cdr3_nt: TGTGCCAGCAGTTTCGGCAGTACCACCTACGAGCAGTACTTC
d_call: -; clone_size: -; j_call: TRBJ1-4; v_call: TRBV5-4; cdr3_aa: CASSLGGTNEKLFF; cdr3_nt: TGTGCCAGCAGCTTGGGGGGAACTAATGAAAAACTGTTTTTT
d_call: -; clone_size: -; j_call: TRBJ1-1; v_call: TRBV23-1; cdr3_aa: CASSRTDLNTEAFF; cdr3_nt: TGCGCCAGCAGTCGTACGGATTTGAACACTGAAGCTTTCTTT
d_call: TRBD1; clone_size: -; j_call: TRBJ1-1; v_call: TRBV6-4; cdr3_aa: CASSAGQGTEAFF; cdr3_nt: TGTGCCAGCAGTGCGGGACAGGGGACTGAAGCTTTCTTT
d_call: -; clone_size: -; j_call: TRBJ1-1; v_call: TRBV5-1; cdr3_aa: CASSPLPQVNTEAFF; cdr3_nt: TGCGCCAGCAGCCCCCTCCCACAGGTTAACACTGAAGCTTTCTTT
d_call: TRBD1; clone_size: once; j_call: TRBJ1-4; v_call: TRBV28; cdr3_aa: CASTFGTVNEKLFF; cdr3_nt: TGTGCCAGCACCTTCGGGACAGTTAATGAAAAACTGTTTTTT
d_call: -; clone_size: -; j_call: TRBJ2-3; v_call: TRBV4-3; cdr3_aa: CASSQEWSSDTQYF; cdr3_nt: TGCGCCAGCAGCCAAGAATGGAGTTCAGATACGCAGTATTTT
d_call: -; clone_size: -; j_call: TRBJ2-5; v_call: TRBV7-2; cdr3_aa: CASSLVDRGYQETQYF; cdr3_nt: TGTGCCAGCAGCTTAGTGGATAGGGGGTACCAAGAGACCCAGTACTTC
d_call: -; clone_size: -; j_call: TRBJ2-4; v_call: TRBV5-4; cdr3_aa: CASSLEGAKNIQYF; cdr3_nt: TGTGCCAGCAGCTTGGAAGGGGCCAAAAACATTCAGTACTTC
d_call: -; clone_size: few; j_call: TRBJ1-1; v_call: TRBV5-6; cdr3_aa: CASSLVPVGNTEAFF; cdr3_nt: TGTGCCAGCAGCTTGGTACCGGTGGGGAACACTGAAGCTTTCTTT
d_call: -; clone_size: -; j_call: TRBJ1-1; v_call: TRBV7-8; cdr3_aa: CASSFGQRNTEAFF; cdr3_nt: TGTGCCAGCAGCTTCGGACAGAGGAACACTGAAGCTTTCTTT
d_call: -; clone_size: once; j_call: TRBJ2-1; v_call: TRBV28; cdr3_aa: CASRAIKDEQFF; cdr3_nt: TGTGCCAGCAGGGCGATTAAAGATGAGCAGTTCTTC
d_call: -; clone_size: once; j_call: TRBJ1-1; v_call: TRBV28; cdr3_aa: CATTARSSGGEAFF; cdr3_nt: TGTGCCACCACAGCACGGTCAAGTGGGGGTGAAGCTTTCTTT
d_call: -; clone_size: -; j_call: TRBJ2-7; v_call: TRBV19; cdr3_aa: CASSTGTGEQYF; cdr3_nt: TGTGCCAGTAGTACGGGCACTGGGGAGCAGTACTTC
d_call: -; clone_size: -; j_call: TRBJ1-3; v_call: TRBV19; cdr3_aa: CASSLNSGSGNTIYF; cdr3_nt: TGTGCCAGTAGTCTCAACTCGGGGTCGGGAAACACCATATATTTT
d_call: -; clone_size: once; j_call: TRBJ1-5; v_call: TRBV27; cdr3_aa: CASSFGWGNGNQPQHF; cdr3_nt: TGTGCCAGCAGTTTCGGGTGGGGCAACGGCAATCAGCCCCAGCATTTT
d_call: TRBD1; clone_size: -; j_call: TRBJ1-1; v_call: TRBV29-1; cdr3_aa: CSVNRGATEAFF; cdr3_nt: TGCAGCGTGAACAGGGGGGCCACTGAAGCTTTCTTT
d_call: -; clone_size: -; j_call: TRBJ1-2; v_call: TRBV30; cdr3_aa: CAWRIEGNGYTF; cdr3_nt: TGTGCCTGGAGGATAGAGGGGAATGGCTACACCTTC
d_call: -; clone_size: -; j_call: TRBJ2-5; v_call: TRBV12-5; cdr3_aa: CASGLVNQETQYF; cdr3_nt: TGTGCTAGTGGTTTGGTTAACCAAGAGACCCAGTACTTC
d_call: -; clone_size: -; j_call: TRBJ1-6; v_call: TRBV7-2; cdr3_aa: CASSLGGSSNSPLHF; cdr3_nt: TGTGCCAGCAGCTTAGGCGGCAGCTCCAATTCACCCCTCCACTTT
d_call: TRBD1; clone_size: -; j_call: TRBJ2-3; v_call: TRBV6-2/TRBV6-3; cdr3_aa: CASSKQGASTDTQYF; cdr3_nt: TGTGCCAGCAGCAAACAGGGGGCTAGCACAGATACGCAGTATTTT
d_call: -; clone_size: -; j_call: TRBJ1-5; v_call: TRBV6-4; cdr3_aa: CASMSWGSYSNQPQHF; cdr3_nt: TGTGCCAGCATGTCGTGGGGTTCTTATAGCAATCAGCCCCAGCATTTT
d_call: -; clone_size: once; j_call: TRBJ2-2; v_call: TRBV5-8; cdr3_aa: CASSLKLLDTGELFF; cdr3_nt: TGTGCCAGCAGCTTGAAACTACTCGACACCGGGGAGCTGTTTTTT
d_call: -; clone_size: -; j_call: TRBJ1-4; v_call: TRBV10-3; cdr3_aa: CAISESTGVKLFF; cdr3_nt: TGTGCCATCAGTGAGTCTACAGGAGTGAAACTGTTTTTT
d_call: -; clone_size: few; j_call: TRBJ1-2; v_call: TRBV19; cdr3_aa: CASSLDAGGYTF; cdr3_nt: TGTGCCAGTAGTTTGGATGCTGGCGGCTACACCTTC
d_call: TRBD2; clone_size: -; j_call: TRBJ2-1; v_call: TRBV2; cdr3_aa: CASRGRTSPSSYNEQFF; cdr3_nt: TGTGCCAGCAGGGGAAGGACTAGCCCGAGCTCCTACAATGAGCAGTTCTTC
d_call: -; clone_size: -; j_call: TRBJ2-1; v_call: TRBV7-8; cdr3_aa: CASSPHQVGHEQFF; cdr3_nt: TGTGCCAGCAGCCCCCACCAAGTCGGCCATGAGCAGTTCTTC
d_call: -; clone_size: -; j_call: TRBJ1-5; v_call: TRBV6-5; cdr3_aa: CASTQRRDQPQHF; cdr3_nt: TGTGCCAGCACCCAACGAAGGGATCAGCCCCAGCATTTT
d_call: -; clone_size: -; j_call: TRBJ1-2; v_call: TRBV28; cdr3_aa: CASSRDATPVGYTF; cdr3_nt: TGTGCCAGCAGTAGGGACGCAACCCCCGTCGGCTACACCTTC
d_call: -; clone_size: -; j_call: TRBJ1-1; v_call: TRBV9; cdr3_aa: CASSSTTGGTEAFF; cdr3_nt: TGTGCCAGCAGCTCCACGACAGGAGGTACTGAAGCTTTCTTT
d_call: -; clone_size: -; j_call: TRBJ2-2; v_call: TRBV5-8; cdr3_aa: CASSSGPTGELFF; cdr3_nt: TGTGCCAGCAGCTCGGGACCCACCGGGGAGCTGTTTTTT
d_call: -; clone_size: -; j_call: TRBJ1-3; v_call: TRBV9; cdr3_aa: CASSRRGVNTIYF; cdr3_nt: TGTGCCAGCAGCCGCCGGGGGGTAAACACCATATATTTT
d_call: TRBD1; clone_size: -; j_call: TRBJ1-1; v_call: TRBV30; cdr3_aa: CASQPGQGTTEAFF; cdr3_nt: TGTGCCTCCCAACCGGGACAGGGGACAACTGAAGCTTTCTTT
d_call: -; clone_size: -; j_call: TRBJ1-1; v_call: TRBV5-1; cdr3_aa: CASSLEGTEAFF; cdr3_nt: TGCGCCAGCAGCTTGGAGGGGACAGAAGCTTTCTTT
d_call: TRBD2; clone_size: -; j_call: TRBJ2-1; v_call: TRBV20-1; cdr3_aa: CSASPLAANEQFF; cdr3_nt: TGCAGTGCTAGTCCCCTAGCGGCCAATGAGCAGTTCTTC
d_call: -; clone_size: -; j_call: TRBJ1-3; v_call: TRBV4-3; cdr3_aa: CASSQDSNSGNTIYF; cdr3_nt: TGCGCCAGCAGCCAAGACAGCAACTCTGGAAACACCATATATTTT
d_call: TRBD1; clone_size: -; j_call: TRBJ1-6; v_call: TRBV6-5; cdr3_aa: CASSFSPGTGDSPLHF; cdr3_nt: TGTGCCAGCAGTTTTTCACCCGGGACAGGGGATTCACCCCTCCACTTT
d_call: TRBD1; clone_size: -; j_call: TRBJ1-1; v_call: TRBV15; cdr3_aa: CATSRTGEAFF; cdr3_nt: TGTGCCACCAGCAGGACAGGGGAAGCTTTCTTT
d_call: -; clone_size: -; j_call: TRBJ2-7; v_call: TRBV7-2; cdr3_aa: CASSPQGGLRGQYF; cdr3_nt: TGTGCCAGCAGCCCTCAGGGGGGACTACGAGGGCAGTACTTC
d_call: TRBD1; clone_size: -; j_call: TRBJ2-7; v_call: TRBV7-9; cdr3_aa: CASSSGTGTYEQYF; cdr3_nt: TGTGCCAGCAGCTCCGGGACAGGGACCTACGAGCAGTACTTC
d_call: TRBD1; clone_size: -; j_call: TRBJ2-5; v_call: TRBV27; cdr3_aa: CASSLGPGQGQETQYF; cdr3_nt: TGTGCCAGCAGTTTAGGGCCGGGACAGGGGCAAGAGACCCAGTACTTC
d_call: -; clone_size: -; j_call: TRBJ1-1; v_call: TRBV7-9; cdr3_aa: CASSTTGQTEAFF; cdr3_nt: TGTGCCAGCAGCACCACAGGGCAAACTGAAGCTTTCTTT
d_call: -; clone_size: -; j_call: TRBJ1-2; v_call: TRBV12-5; cdr3_aa: CASGSTGHYGYTF; cdr3_nt: TGTGCTAGTGGCAGCACAGGGCACTATGGCTACACCTTC
d_call: -; clone_size: -; j_call: TRBJ1-4; v_call: TRBV28; cdr3_aa: CASSWGRNNEKLFF; cdr3_nt: TGTGCCAGCAGTTGGGGCAGGAACAATGAAAAACTGTTTTTT
d_call: -; clone_size: once; j_call: TRBJ1-1; v_call: TRBV7-8; cdr3_aa: CASSLAQGRAEAFF; cdr3_nt: TGTGCCAGCAGCTTAGCACAGGGACGGGCTGAAGCTTTCTTT
d_call: TRBD1; clone_size: -; j_call: TRBJ2-7; v_call: TRBV5-1; cdr3_aa: CASSGTGRSYEQYF; cdr3_nt: TGCGCCAGCAGCGGGACAGGCCGCTCCTACGAGCAGTACTTC
d_call: -; clone_size: -; j_call: TRBJ2-5; v_call: TRBV20-1; cdr3_aa: CSGAREETQYF; cdr3_nt: TGCAGCGGGGCTCGCGAAGAGACCCAGTACTTC
d_call: -; clone_size: few; j_call: TRBJ1-5; v_call: TRBV5-6; cdr3_aa: CASSLAGRDDQPQHF; cdr3_nt: TGTGCCAGCAGCTTGGCGGGGAGGGACGATCAGCCCCAGCATTTT
d_call: -; clone_size: -; j_call: TRBJ1-5; v_call: TRBV21-1; cdr3_aa: CASSTTGDRGSQPQHF; cdr3_nt: TGTGCCAGCAGCACTACAGGGGATCGAGGGAGTCAGCCCCAGCATTTT
d_call: -; clone_size: -; j_call: TRBJ1-2; v_call: TRBV7-9; cdr3_aa: CASSPDTSNYGYTF; cdr3_nt: TGTGCCAGCAGCCCTGACACGTCTAACTATGGCTACACCTTC
d_call: -; clone_size: -; j_call: TRBJ1-4; v_call: TRBV4-1; cdr3_aa: CASSQVRDTDEKLFF; cdr3_nt: TGCGCCAGCAGCCAAGTCAGGGACACGGATGAAAAACTGTTTTTT
d_call: -; clone_size: -; j_call: TRBJ1-2; v_call: TRBV19; cdr3_aa: CASSIGRRGSGYTF; cdr3_nt: TGTGCCAGTAGTATCGGGAGGCGAGGATCTGGCTACACCTTC
d_call: TRBD1; clone_size: -; j_call: TRBJ2-7; v_call: TRBV2; cdr3_aa: CASSEGTGLSYEQYF; cdr3_nt: TGTGCCAGCAGTGAGGGGACAGGCCTCTCCTACGAGCAGTACTTC
d_call: -; clone_size: -; j_call: TRBJ2-1; v_call: TRBV6-4; cdr3_aa: CASSDSRRGYNEQFF; cdr3_nt: TGTGCCAGCAGTGACTCGCGGAGGGGCTACAATGAGCAGTTCTTC